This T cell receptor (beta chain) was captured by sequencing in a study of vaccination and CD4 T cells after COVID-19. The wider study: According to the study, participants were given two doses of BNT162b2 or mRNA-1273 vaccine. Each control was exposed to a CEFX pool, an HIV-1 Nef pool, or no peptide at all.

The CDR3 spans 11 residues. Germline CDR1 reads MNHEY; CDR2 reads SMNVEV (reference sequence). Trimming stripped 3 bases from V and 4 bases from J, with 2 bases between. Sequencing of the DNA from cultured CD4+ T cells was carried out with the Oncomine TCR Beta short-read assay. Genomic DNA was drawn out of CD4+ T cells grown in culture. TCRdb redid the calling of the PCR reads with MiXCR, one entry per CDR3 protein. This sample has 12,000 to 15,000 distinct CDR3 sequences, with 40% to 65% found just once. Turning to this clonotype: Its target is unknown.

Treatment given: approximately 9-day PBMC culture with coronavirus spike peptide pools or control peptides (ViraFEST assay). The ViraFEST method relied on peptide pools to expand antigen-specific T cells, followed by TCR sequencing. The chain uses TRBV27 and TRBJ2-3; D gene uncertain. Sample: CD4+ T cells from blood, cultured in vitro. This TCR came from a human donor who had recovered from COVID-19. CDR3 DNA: TGTGCCAGCAGTTTTGCAGATACGCAGTATTTT. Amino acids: CASSFADTQYF.